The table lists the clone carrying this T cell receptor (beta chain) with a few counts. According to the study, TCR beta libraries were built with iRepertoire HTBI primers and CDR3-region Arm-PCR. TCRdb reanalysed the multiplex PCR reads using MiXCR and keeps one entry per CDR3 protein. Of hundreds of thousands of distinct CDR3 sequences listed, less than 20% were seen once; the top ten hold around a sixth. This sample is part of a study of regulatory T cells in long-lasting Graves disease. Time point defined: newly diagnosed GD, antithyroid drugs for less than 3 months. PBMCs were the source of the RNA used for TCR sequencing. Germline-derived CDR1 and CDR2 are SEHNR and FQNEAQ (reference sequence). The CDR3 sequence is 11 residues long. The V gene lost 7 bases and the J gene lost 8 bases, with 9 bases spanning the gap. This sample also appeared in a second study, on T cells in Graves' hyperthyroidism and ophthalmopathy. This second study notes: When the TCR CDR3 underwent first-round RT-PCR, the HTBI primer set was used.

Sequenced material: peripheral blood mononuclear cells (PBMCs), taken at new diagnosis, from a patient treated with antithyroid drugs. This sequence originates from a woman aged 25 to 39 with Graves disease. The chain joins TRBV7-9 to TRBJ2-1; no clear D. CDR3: CASMLIDEQFF. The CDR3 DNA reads TGTGCCAGCATGCTTATCGATGAGCAGTTCTTC.